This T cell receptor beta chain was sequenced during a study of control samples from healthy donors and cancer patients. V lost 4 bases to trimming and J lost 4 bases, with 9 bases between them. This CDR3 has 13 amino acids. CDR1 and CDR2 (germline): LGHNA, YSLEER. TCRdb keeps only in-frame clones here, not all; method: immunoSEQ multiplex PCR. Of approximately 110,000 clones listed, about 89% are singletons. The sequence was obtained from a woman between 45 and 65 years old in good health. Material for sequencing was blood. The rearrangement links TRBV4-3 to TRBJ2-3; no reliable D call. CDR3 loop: CASSRVDADTQYF. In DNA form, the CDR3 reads TGCGCCAGCAGCCGGGTGGACGCAGATACGCAGTATTTT.